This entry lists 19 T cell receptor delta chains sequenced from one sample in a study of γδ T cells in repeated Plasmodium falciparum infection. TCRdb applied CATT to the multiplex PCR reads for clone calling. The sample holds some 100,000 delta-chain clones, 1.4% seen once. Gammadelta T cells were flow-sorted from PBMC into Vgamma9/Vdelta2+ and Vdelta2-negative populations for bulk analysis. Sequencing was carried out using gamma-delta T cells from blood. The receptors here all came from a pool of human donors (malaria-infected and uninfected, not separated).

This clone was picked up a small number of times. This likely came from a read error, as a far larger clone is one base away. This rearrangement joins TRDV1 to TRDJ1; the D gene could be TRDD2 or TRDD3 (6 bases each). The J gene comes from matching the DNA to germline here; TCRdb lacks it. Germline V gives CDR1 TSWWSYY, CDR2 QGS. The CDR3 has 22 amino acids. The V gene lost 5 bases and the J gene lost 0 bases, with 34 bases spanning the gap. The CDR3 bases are TGTGCTCTTGGGCGCACTACGGTCCTTCCCAGGCGAGTCTGGGGATACACCGATAAACTCATCTTT. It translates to CALGRTTVLPRRVWGYTDKLIF.

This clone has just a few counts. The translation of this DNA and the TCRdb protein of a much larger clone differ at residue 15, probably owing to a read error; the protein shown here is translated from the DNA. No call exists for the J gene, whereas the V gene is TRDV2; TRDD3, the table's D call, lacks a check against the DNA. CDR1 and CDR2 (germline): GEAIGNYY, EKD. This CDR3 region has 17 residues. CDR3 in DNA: TGTGCCTGTGACTCTCTACTTGGGGACTCCCACACCGATAAACCCATCTTT. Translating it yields CACDSLLGDSHTDKPIF.

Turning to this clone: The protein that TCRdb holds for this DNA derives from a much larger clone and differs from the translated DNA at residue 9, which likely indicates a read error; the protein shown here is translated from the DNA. The CDR3 DNA sequence: TGTGCTCTTGGGAAGGCCAAACTCACCTTT. Protein sequence: CALGKAKLTF. The V gene corresponds to TRDV1; no J gene was called. This CDR3 region has 10 residues. Germline loops: CDR1 TSWWSYY, CDR2 QGS.

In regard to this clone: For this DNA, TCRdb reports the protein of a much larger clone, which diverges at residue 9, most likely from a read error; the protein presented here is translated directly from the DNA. CDR3 sequence reads: CALGRAGPNTDKLIF. The CDR3 region has the DNA TGTGCTCTTGGTCGCGCCGGCCCGAACACCGATAAACTCATCTTT. The chain couples TRDV1 to TRDJ1; no clear D. The J gene is absent in TCRdb and was assigned here via DNA matching to germline. Trimming left V 6 bases short and J 0 bases short, with 14 bases between. Germline CDR1 reads TSWWSYY; CDR2 reads QGS. This CDR3 region has 15 residues.

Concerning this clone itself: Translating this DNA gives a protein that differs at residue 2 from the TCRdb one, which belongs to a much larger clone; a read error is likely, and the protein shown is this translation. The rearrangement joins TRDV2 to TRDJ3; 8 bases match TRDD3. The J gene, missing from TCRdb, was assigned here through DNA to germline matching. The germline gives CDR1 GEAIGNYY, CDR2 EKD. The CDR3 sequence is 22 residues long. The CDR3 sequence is CSCDTVSLGETNGVWDTRQMFF. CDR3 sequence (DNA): TGTTCCTGTGACACCGTGTCCCTGGGGGAGACAAACGGGGTCTGGGACACCCGACAGATGTTTTTC.

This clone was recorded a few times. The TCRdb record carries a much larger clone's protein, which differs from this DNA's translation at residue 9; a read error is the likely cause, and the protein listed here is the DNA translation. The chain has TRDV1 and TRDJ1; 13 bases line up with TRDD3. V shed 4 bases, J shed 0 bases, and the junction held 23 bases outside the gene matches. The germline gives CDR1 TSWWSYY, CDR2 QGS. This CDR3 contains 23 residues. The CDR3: CALGAPTGSKILGDTGYTDKLIF. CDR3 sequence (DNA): TGTGCTCTTGGGGCACCTACAGGGAGTAAGATACTGGGGGATACGGGGTACACCGATAAACTCATCTTT.

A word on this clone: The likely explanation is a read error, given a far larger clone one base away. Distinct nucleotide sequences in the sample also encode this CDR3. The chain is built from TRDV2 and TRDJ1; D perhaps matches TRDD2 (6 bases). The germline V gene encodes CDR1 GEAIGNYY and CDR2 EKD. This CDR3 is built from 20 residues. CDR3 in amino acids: CACKLYTPSRGLIYTDKLIF. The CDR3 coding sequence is TGTGCCTGCAAGCTCTACACTCCTTCCCGGGGACTTATTTACACCGACAAACTCATCTTT.

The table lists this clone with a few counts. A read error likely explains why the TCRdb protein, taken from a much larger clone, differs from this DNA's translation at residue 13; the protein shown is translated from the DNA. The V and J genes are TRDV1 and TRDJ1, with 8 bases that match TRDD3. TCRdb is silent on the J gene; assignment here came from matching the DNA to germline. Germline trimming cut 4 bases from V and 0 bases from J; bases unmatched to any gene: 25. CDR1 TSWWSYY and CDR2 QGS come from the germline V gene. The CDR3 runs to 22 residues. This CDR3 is CALGGRAPPNWGVLFNTDKLIF. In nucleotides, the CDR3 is TGTGCTCTTGGGGGAAGAGCACCCCCTAACTGGGGGGTACTCTTCAACACCGATAAACTCATCTTT.

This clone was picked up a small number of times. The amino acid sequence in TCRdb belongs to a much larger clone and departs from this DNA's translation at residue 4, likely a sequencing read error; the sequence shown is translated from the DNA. In DNA form, the CDR3 reads TGTGCCTGTGGCGTCCCGGACTGGGGGTTCGGAAGCTCCTGGGACACCCGACAGATGTTTTTC. Amino acids: CACGVPDWGFGSSWDTRQMFF. The V and J genes are TRDV2 and TRDJ3, with TRDD3 matching 8 bases. The J gene, missing from TCRdb, was assigned here through DNA to germline matching. Trimming removed 5 bases from V and 0 bases from J; junction bases left unmatched: 17. This CDR3 region has 21 residues. From germline, CDR1 is GEAIGNYY and CDR2 EKD.

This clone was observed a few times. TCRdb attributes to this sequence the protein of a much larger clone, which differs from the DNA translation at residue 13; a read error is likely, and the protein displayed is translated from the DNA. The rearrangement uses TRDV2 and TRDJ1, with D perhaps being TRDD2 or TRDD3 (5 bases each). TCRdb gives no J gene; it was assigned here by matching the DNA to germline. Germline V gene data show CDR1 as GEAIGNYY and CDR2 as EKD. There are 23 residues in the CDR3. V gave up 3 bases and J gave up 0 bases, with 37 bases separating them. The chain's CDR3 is CACDFLSLSQKGTPRRYTDKLIF. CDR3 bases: TGTGCCTGTGACTTCCTCTCACTTTCCCAGAAGGGGACTCCTCGGCGTTACACCGATAAACTCATCTTT.

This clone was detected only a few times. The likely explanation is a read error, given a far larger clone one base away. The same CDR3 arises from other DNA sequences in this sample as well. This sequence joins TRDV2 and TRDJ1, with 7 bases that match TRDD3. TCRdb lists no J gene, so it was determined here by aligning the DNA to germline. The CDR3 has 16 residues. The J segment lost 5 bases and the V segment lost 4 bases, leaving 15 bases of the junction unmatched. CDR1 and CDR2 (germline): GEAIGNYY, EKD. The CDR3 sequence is CACEPGARWGRDKLIF. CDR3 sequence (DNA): TGTGCCTGTGAACCTGGGGCCAGATGGGGGAGGGATAAACTCATCTTT.

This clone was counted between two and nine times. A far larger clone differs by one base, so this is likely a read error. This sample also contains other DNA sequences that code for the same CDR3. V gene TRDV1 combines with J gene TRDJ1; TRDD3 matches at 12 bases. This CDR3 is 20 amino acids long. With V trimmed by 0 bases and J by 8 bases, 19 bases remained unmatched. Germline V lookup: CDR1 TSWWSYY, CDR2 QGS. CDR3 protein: CALGELRNQLGDTSGGKLIF. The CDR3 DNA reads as TGTGCTCTTGGGGAACTTCGGAACCAGCTGGGGGATACGTCAGGTGGGAAACTCATCTTT.

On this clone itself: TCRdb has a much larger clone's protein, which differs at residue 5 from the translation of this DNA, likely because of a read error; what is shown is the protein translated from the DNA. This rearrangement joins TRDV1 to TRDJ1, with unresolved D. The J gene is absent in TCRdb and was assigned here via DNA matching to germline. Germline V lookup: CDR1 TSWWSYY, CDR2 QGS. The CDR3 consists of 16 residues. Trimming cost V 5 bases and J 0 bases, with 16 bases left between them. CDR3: CALGSRSAFHTDKLIF. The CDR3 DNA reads TGTGCTCTTGGGAGCCGCTCCGCTTTCCACACCGATAAACTCATCTTT.

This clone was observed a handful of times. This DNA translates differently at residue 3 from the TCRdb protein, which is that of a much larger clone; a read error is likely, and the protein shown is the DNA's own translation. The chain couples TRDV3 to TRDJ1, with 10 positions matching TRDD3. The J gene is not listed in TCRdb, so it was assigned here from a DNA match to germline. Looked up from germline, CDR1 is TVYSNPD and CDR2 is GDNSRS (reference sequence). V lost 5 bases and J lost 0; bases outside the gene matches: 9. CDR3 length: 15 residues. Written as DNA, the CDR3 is TGTGCCCTTCCTAGGGGGATACGCCACACCGATAAACTCATCTTT. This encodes CALPRGIRHTDKLIF.

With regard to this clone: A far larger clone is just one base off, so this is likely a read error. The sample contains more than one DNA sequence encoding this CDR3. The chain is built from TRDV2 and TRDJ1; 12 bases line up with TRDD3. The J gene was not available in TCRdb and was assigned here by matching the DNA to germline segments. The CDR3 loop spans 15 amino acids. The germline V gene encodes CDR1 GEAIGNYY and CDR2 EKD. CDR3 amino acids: CACDTGGYNTDKLIF. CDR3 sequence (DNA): TGCGCCTGTGACACTGGGGGATACAATACCGATAAACTCATCTTT.

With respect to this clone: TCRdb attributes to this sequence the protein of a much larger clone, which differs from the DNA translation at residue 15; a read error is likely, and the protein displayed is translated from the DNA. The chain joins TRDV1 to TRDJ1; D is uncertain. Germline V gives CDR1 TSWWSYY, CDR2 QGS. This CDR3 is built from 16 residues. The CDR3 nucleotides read TGTGCTCTTGGGGAAGGAGAATCCGCGTGGGTACCCGGACTCACCTTT. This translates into CALGEGESAWVPGLTF.

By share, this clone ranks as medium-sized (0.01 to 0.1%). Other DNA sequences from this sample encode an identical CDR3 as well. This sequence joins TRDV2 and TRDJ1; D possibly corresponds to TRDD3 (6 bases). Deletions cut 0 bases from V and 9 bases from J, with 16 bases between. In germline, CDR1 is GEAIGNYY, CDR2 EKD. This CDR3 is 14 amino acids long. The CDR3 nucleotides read TGTGCCTGTGACACCTTGGGGGTCAACGAGGAACTCATCTTT. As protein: CACDTLGVNEELIF.

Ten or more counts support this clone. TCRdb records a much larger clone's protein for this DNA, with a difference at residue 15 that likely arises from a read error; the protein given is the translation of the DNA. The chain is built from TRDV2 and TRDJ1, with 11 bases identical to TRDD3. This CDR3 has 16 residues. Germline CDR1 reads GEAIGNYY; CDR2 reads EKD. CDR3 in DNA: TGTGCCTGTGACACGATCTATGGGGGATACGCCGATAAACTCACCTTT. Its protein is CACDTIYGGYADKLTF.

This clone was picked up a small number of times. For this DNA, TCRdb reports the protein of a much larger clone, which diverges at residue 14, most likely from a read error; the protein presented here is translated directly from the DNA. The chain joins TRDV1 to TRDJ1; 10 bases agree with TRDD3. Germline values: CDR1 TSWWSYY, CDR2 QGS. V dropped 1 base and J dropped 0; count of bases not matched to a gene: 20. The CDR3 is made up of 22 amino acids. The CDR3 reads CALGEPMGHPTGGCLYTDKLIF. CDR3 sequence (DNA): TGTGCTCTTGGGGAACCTATGGGCCATCCTACTGGGGGATGTCTGTACACCGATAAACTCATCTTT.